Sequencing of this T cell receptor beta chain was carried out in a study of blood T cell repertoires in COVID-19 (dated by TCRdb to about 2020). Background on the whole study: Collaborator samples came from the United States, Italy and Spain and covered acute and convalescent phases of COVID-19. The material from the prospective study consisted of cDNA or gDNA derived from T cells, B-cell-depleted T cells, or PBMCs. Deeply sampled blood TCRbeta repertoires from subjects exposed to, actively infected with, or recovered from COVID-19 were included in the dataset. A freely available public database, intended as a resource for researchers studying the immune response to SARS-CoV-2, is where the repertoires were released. The samples were drawn from two sources: the first 160 participants of the ongoing ImmuneRACE study, and 1,254 subjects contributed by 6 global collaborators. Nearly every sample came with metadata listing a de-identified subject ID, COVID-19 status, age in years and sex. Where HLA class I and class II types were available, the types were taken from metadata supplied by the sample provider, not from assay-based typing.

Trimming leaves V shorter by 1 base and J shorter by 2 bases, with the junction holding 8 bases beyond the gene matches. The germline V gene yields SGHDT for CDR1 and YYEEEE for CDR2. Spanning cysteine to phenylalanine, the CDR3 consists of 16 amino acids. Left in the record is the CDR3 DNA by itself, 48 bases read in frame from the first base. Each collaborating institution followed its own protocols to collect whole blood in K2EDTA tubes. For TCRbeta analysis, collaborators shipped samples in one of three forms: frozen whole blood, isolated PBMCs, or DNA extracted from either of those sample types. TCRbeta CDR3 regions were amplified from genomic DNA using the immunoSEQ Assay, a bias-controlled multiplex PCR. Per the original workflow: The number of nucleated cells in each sample was estimated by amplification of reference gene primers within the assay. To quantify the absolute abundance of each unique TCRbeta CDR3 rearrangement, sequence reads were collapsed and filtered. For each sample, productive Simpson clonality was calculated by taking the square root of Simpson's diversity index across productive rearrangements. Not all clones reach the TCRdb copy of this immuneACCESS table, which keeps in-frame sequences only. Checked studies attribute under half of the gap to unresolved V genes and leave the rest unexplained. V and J calls and clone size are copied from that table; D and trimming were computed from the DNA. For this sample the table gives about 91,000 clones, of which about 75% were detected only once. Roughly a tenth of the sample is taken by the ten largest.

As to this clone: Its antigen has not been determined. It has no much larger one-base neighbor in the sample; base qualities were not kept.

On the study overall, not on this receptor specifically: The quantity of clinical and demographic metadata differed by source and by participant and was supplied without curation.

The sample comprised peripheral blood. This receptor was taken from a woman older than 75 with acute or convalescent COVID-19. Here the chain combines TRBV5-6 and TRBJ2-7, and 8 junctional nucleotides match TRBD2. The DNA is TGTGCCAGCAGCTTGTACGGAGCGGGAGAGGCCTACGAGCAGTACTTC. Translation gives CASSLYGAGEAYEQYF.